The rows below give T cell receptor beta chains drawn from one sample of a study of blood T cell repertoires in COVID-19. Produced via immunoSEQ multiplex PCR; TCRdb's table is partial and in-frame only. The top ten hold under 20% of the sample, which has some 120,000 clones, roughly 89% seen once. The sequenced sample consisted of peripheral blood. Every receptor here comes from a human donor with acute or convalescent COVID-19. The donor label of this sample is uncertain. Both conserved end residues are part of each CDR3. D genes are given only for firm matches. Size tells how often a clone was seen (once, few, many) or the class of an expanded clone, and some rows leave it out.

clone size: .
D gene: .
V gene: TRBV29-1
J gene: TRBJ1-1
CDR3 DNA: TGCAGCGTTAATGGGGCCATGGGGCGGTTCACTGAAGCTTTCTTT
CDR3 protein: CSVNGAMGRFTEAFF

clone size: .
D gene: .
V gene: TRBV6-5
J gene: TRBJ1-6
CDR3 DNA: TGTGCCAGCAGTTACTCGGGCATTACCTATAATTCACCCCTCCACTTT
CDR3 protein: CASSYSGITYNSPLHF

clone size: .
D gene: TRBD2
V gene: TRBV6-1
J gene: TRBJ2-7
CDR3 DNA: TGTGCCAGCAGTGAGGACGGGAGGCCCTCCTACGAGCAGTACTTC
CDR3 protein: CASSEDGRPSYEQYF

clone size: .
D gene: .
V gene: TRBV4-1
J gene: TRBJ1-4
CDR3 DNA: TGCGCCAGCAGCCACCCAAACAGGGCTAGTGAAAAACTGTTTTTT
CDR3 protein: CASSHPNRASEKLFF

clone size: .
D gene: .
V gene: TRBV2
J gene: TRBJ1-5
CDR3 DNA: TGTGCCAGCAGCCCCGGTCGAGGGCCCCAGCATTTT
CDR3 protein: CASSPGRGPQHF

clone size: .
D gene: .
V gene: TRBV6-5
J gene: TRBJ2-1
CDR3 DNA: TGTGCCAGCAGTTTCTCAGCGGACCCCACGGGTAATGAGCAGTTCTTC
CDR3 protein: CASSFSADPTGNEQFF

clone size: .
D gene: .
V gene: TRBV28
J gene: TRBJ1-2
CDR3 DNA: TGTGCCAGCAGTTTACGGCGGGGCTACACCTTC
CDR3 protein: CASSLRRGYTF

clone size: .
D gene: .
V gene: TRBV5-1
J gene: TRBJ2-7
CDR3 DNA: TGCGCCAGCAGCTTGGCCGCCAGGACCTACGAGCAGTACTTC
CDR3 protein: CASSLAARTYEQYF

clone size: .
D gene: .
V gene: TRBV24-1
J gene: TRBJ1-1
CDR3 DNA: TGTGCCGCACAGGGCCAGGGCACTGAAGCTTTCTTT
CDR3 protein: CAAQGQGTEAFF

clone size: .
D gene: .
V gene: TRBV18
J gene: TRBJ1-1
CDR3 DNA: TGTGCCAGCTCACCACAGGTCGGGGGGAACACTGAAGCTTTCTTT
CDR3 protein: CASSPQVGGNTEAFF

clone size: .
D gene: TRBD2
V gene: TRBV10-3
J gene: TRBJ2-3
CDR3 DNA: TGTGCCACTACGGGACTAGCGGGGGAAGATACGCAGTATTTT
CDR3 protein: CATTGLAGEDTQYF

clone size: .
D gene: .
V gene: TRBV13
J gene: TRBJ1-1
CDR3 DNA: TGTGCCAGCAGCTTAGTAGCGGTGGGAGCTGAAGCTTTCTTT
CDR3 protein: CASSLVAVGAEAFF

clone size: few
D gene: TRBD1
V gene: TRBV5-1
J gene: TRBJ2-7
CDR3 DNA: TGCGCCAGCAGGTCCGGGACAGGGGACCCCGGCGAGCAGTACTTC
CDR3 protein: CASRSGTGDPGEQYF

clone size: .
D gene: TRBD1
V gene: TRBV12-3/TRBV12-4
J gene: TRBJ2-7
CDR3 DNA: TGTGCCAGCAGTCAGGGGGACTACGAGCAGTACTTC
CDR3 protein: CASSQGDYEQYF

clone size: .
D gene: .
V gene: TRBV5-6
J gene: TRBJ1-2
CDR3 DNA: TGTGCCAGCAGTCCCTCAGGGTACTATGGCTACACCTTC
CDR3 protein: CASSPSGYYGYTF

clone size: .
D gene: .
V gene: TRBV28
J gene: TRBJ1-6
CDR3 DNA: TGTGCCAGCAGTCCCGTTGGCGGCCCTCATTCACCCCTCCACTTT
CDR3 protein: CASSPVGGPHSPLHF

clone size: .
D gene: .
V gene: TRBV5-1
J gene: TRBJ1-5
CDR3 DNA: TGCGCCAGCAGCTTGCTGGGGGCAGATCAGCCCCAGCATTTT
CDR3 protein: CASSLLGADQPQHF

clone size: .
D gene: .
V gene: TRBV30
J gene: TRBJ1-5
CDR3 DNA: TGTGCCTGTGATCAGGGAAGGATTGATCAGCCCCAGCATTTT
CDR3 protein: CACDQGRIDQPQHF

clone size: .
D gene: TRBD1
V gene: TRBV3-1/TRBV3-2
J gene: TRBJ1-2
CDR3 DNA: TGTGCCAGCGCGGGACAGGGTGTACAGCATAACTATGGCTACACCTTC
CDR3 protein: CASAGQGVQHNYGYTF

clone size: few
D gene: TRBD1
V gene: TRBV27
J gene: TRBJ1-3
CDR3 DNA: TGTGCCAGCAGGAGGACAGGCGACTCTGGAAACACCATATATTTT
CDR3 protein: CASRRTGDSGNTIYF

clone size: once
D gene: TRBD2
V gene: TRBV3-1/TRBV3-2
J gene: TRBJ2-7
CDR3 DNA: TGTGCCAGCAGTCACAGCGGGACTCTCTCCTACGAGCAGTACTTC
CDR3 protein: CASSHSGTLSYEQYF

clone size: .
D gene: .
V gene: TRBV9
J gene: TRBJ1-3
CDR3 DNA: TGTGCCAGCAGCGTAGGGGCAGACTCTGGAAACACCATATATTTT
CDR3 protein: CASSVGADSGNTIYF

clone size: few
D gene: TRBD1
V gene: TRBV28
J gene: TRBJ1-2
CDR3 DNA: TGTGCCAGCAGGGCGACTGACAGGGATAACTATGGCTACACCTTC
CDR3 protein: CASRATDRDNYGYTF